This entry describes one TCR beta chain. Its cognate antigen is unknown. Healthy bone marrow donors made up the donor group. The PCR ran on 60 Vbeta and 13 Jbeta primers. Method: immunoSEQ multiplex PCR; TCRdb's copy keeps in-frame clones and lacks some. This sample carries about 92,000 clones, 69% of them seen once, and the ten largest clones take approximately 2.9%. The data derive from a study of cytomegalovirus exposure and HLA in healthy donors. V was clipped by 3 bases and J by 2 bases, with 6 bases between them. Germline assignment: CDR1 SGHTA and CDR2 FQGNSA. The CDR3 loop spans 13 amino acids. Study findings and constraints: Cytomegalovirus status was reportedly diagnosed by the classifier with high sensitivity and specificity. In a later analysis, a missense DCLRE1C variant was linked to TCR beta V- and J-gene trimming.

The sample comprised PBMCs. The J gene is TRBJ2-3, the V gene TRBV7-2; D unresolved. The TCR originated in a man aged 45-65 years in good health and CMV-seronegative. The DNA of the CDR3 is TGTGCCAGCAGCTTCCAAATCACAGATACGCAGTATTTT. Its protein product is CASSFQITDTQYF.